This passage covers 9 T cell receptor beta chains from one sample sequenced in a study of response to subunit inactivated influenza vaccine. MiXCR, run by TCRdb on the RT-PCR reads, gives a single entry per CDR3 protein. Of 500,000 to 550,000 distinct CDR3 sequences listed, 7.2% are singletons. Material: PBMCs from blood, obtained less than 25 months after vaccination. The receptor source for this set is a man between 50 and 75 years old who received an inactivated influenza vaccine.

This clonotype was recorded many times. The V gene is TRBV7-2, the J gene TRBJ1-5, with D hard to call. Germline CDR1 is SGHTA and CDR2 is FQGNSA. CDR3 size: 13 residues. The V end was cut by 5 bases, the J end by 4 bases, with 9 bases between. CDR3 DNA: TGTGCCAGCAGCAAGGACGGGAATCAGCCCCAGCATTTT. Translated, it gives CASSKDGNQPQHF.

This clonotype was observed a handful of times. The V and J genes are TRBV20-1 and TRBJ2-7, with 14 bases identical to TRBD2. There are 16 residues in the CDR3. Germline values: CDR1 DFQATT, CDR2 SNEGSKA (reference sequence). The ends lost 5 bases at V and 7 bases at J; junction bases unmatched: 13. The CDR3, as DNA: TGCAGTGCTTCCGGGACTAGCGGGAGTTCCGGGTTGGAGCAGTACTTC. It translates to CSASGTSGSSGLEQYF.

In this sample, this clonotype turned up a few times. The V call is TRBV14, the J call TRBJ2-4; no firm D call. The CDR3 is 11 residues long. Germline CDR1 and CDR2: SGHDN and FVKESK. V lost 1 base to trimming and J lost 10 bases, with 5 bases between them. The CDR3: CASSQAGIQYF. In DNA, the CDR3 is TGTGCCAGCAGCCAAGCCGGAATTCAGTACTTC.

The V and J genes are TRBV20-1 and TRBJ1-5; a possible D gene is TRBD1 (6 bases). Germline loops: CDR1 DFQATT, CDR2 SNEGSKA (reference sequence). This CDR3 region has 11 residues. V lost 6 bases and J 16 bases, leaving 19 bases between the germline ends. The CDR3 spells CSANLGDIKHF. The CDR3 nucleotides are TGCAGTGCAAACCTCGGGGACATAAAACATTTT.

This chain connects TRBV7-9 to TRBJ2-7; 8 nucleotides align to TRBD2. V trimming: 5 bases; J trimming: 2 bases; junction bases outside the gene matches: 5. Germline V gene data show CDR1 as SEHNR and CDR2 as FQNEAQ (reference sequence). The CDR3 runs to 14 residues. Written as DNA, the CDR3 is TGTGCCAGCAGCCCGGGAGGGATAGCCTACGAGCAGTACTTC. This codes for CASSPGGIAYEQYF.

This clonotype was counted only a few times. The J gene is TRBJ2-1, the V gene TRBV28; 8 bases agree with TRBD1. Germline loops: CDR1 MDHEN, CDR2 SYDVKM. J gave up 7 bases and V 4 bases, and 9 bases lay outside the gene matches. This CDR3 contains 15 residues. This CDR3 reads CASSSTPDRGNEQFF. CDR3 bases: TGTGCCAGCAGTTCAACGCCCGACAGGGGTAATGAGCAGTTCTTC.

This clonotype was observed at least ten times. V and J are TRBV28 and TRBJ2-2; D uncertain. Trimming took 4 bases from V and 1 from J, leaving 7 bases between them. Per germline, CDR1 MDHEN and CDR2 SYDVKM. This CDR3 is built from 14 residues. The CDR3 is CASSWSRNTGELFF. The CDR3 coding sequence is TGTGCCAGCAGTTGGTCTAGGAACACCGGGGAGCTGTTTTTT.

To note about this clonotype: This could be a read error, since a much larger clone is one nucleotide away. This rearrangement joins TRBV12-3 or TRBV12-4 to TRBJ2-4, with D possibly being TRBD1 or TRBD2 (5 bases each). The CDR3 extends over 11 amino acids. The CDR3, as DNA: TGTGCCAGCAGTTTTCGGGGATTACAGGACTTC. It specifies CASSFRGLQDF.

This clonotype was seen a few times. V gene TRBV20-1 combines with J gene TRBJ2-5; D is ambiguous. Germline assignment: CDR1 DFQATT and CDR2 SNEGSKA (reference sequence). CDR3 size: 14 residues. Trimming left V 1 base short and J 2 bases short, with 11 bases between. As DNA, the CDR3 is TGCAGTGCTAGAGTCGCGAGGAATCAAGAGACCCAGTACTTC. Its translation is CSARVARNQETQYF.